Listed below are T cell receptor beta chains from one sample, sequenced in a study of cytomegalovirus exposure and HLA in healthy donors. Libraries were prepared by immunoSEQ multiplex PCR; TCRdb keeps only in-frame clonotypes and omits some of them. This table has 150,000 to 200,000 clones, roughly 85% appearing once. Sequencing was carried out using PBMCs. These receptors all come from a man in his late teens or twenties in good health and CMV-seropositive. CDR3s include the opening cysteine and the closing phenylalanine or tryptophan. Each record gives: V gene, J gene, CDR3 protein.

V: TRBV7-3
J: TRBJ1-1
CDR3: CASSQGAGVTEAFF

V: TRBV25-1
J: TRBJ2-5
CDR3: CASSVGGGLETQYF

V: TRBV7-2
J: -
CDR3: CASSLGLAGINYEQYF

V: TRBV7-9
J: TRBJ2-6
CDR3: CASSPGSGANVLTF

V: TRBV6-1
J: TRBJ1-2
CDR3: CASTQKGQGIGYTF

V: TRBV5-1
J: TRBJ1-1
CDR3: CASSLGDSPMNTEAFF

V: TRBV7-5
J: TRBJ1-2
CDR3: CARSLVTGYGYTF

V: TRBV6-5
J: TRBJ2-2
CDR3: CASTFTGGIAGELFF

V: TRBV2
J: TRBJ2-3
CDR3: CASRGARDTQYF

V: TRBV19
J: TRBJ1-2
CDR3: CASSIEVGGLGVNYGYTF

V: TRBV11-2
J: TRBJ2-2
CDR3: CASSTRTPGELFF

V: TRBV19
J: TRBJ1-3
CDR3: CASSLDRADGNTIYF

V: TRBV2
J: TRBJ2-3
CDR3: CASSGGAQDTQYF

V: TRBV27
J: TRBJ2-3
CDR3: CASSRGASGGNTQYF

V: TRBV4-1
J: TRBJ1-2
CDR3: CASSQYDRGVVGYTF

V: TRBV6-4
J: TRBJ2-7
CDR3: CASHYRVSPKEVTYEQYF

V: TRBV2
J: TRBJ1-6
CDR3: CASSEQVSPLHF